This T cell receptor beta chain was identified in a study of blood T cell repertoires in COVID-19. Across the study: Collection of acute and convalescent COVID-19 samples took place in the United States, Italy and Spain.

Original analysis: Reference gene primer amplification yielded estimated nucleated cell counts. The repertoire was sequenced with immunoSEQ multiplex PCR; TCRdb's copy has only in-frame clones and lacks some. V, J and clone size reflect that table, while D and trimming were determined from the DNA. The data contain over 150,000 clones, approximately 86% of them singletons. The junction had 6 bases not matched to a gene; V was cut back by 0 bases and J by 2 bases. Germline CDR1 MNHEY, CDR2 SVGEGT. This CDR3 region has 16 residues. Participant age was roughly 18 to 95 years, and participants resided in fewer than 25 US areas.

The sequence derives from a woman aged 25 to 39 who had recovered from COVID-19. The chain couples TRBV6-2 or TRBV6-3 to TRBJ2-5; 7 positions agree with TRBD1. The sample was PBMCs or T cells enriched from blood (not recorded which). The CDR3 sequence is CASSYSSARGQETQYF. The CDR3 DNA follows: TGTGCCAGCAGTTACTCGAGTGCCAGGGGGCAAGAGACCCAGTACTTC.